This is a list of T cell receptor beta chains from one sample in a study of T cell responses to AZD1222 COVID-19 vaccine. Assay used: immunoSEQ multiplex PCR; TCRdb lists only in-frame clones, some missing. This table has 84,000 or so clones, 87% appearing once. The starting material was peripheral blood, obtained on day 0 of AZD1222 vaccination. The receptors were sampled from an adult in good health. Both conserved end residues are part of each CDR3. The order of the fields is J gene, clone size, D gene, V gene, CDR3 DNA, CDR3 protein. A D gene is named only where the DNA matches it firmly. Clone size is stated in some rows and not others, as once, few, many or a class when expanded.

TRBJ1-1 | . | . | TRBV20-1 | TGCAGTGCGAGAACTACTGAAGCTTTCTTT | CSARTTEAFF
TRBJ2-5 | . | . | TRBV18 | TGTGCCAGCTCATTTGAAGAGACCCAGTACTTC | CASSFEETQYF
TRBJ1-5 | . | TRBD1 | TRBV7-6 | TGTGCCAGCAGCTCGACAGGGGGCTTCAATCAGCCCCAGCATTTT | CASSSTGGFNQPQHF
TRBJ1-5 | . | TRBD1 | TRBV18 | TGTGCCAGCCACCCGGGACAGGGCCGAGGCAATCAGCCCCAGCATTTT | CASHPGQGRGNQPQHF
TRBJ1-1 | . | TRBD1 | TRBV10-2 | TGCGCCAGCAGTGATGGACAGGGGGCAGATGAAGCTTTCTTT | CASSDGQGADEAFF
TRBJ1-2 | . | TRBD1 | TRBV4-2 | TGTGCCAGCAGCCAAGTCGGGACAGGAGGCGGCTACACCTTC | CASSQVGTGGGYTF
TRBJ2-7 | . | TRBD1 | TRBV7-9 | TGTGCCAGCAGCTCAGTAGTGACAGGGGCGAACGAGCAGTACTTC | CASSSVVTGANEQYF
TRBJ2-1 | . | TRBD2 | TRBV2 | TGTGCCAGCACTGGACTAGCGGGAGCTAATGAGCAGTTCTTC | CASTGLAGANEQFF
TRBJ2-7 | . | TRBD2 | TRBV10-1 | TGCGCCAGCAGTGATGGGACTAGCGGGCCCACTGGGGAGCAGTACTTC | CASSDGTSGPTGEQYF
TRBJ1-1 | . | . | TRBV9 | TGTGCCAGCAGCGTAGTTCCCAGTCAGAGCGGTGGGGCTGAAGCTTTCTTT | CASSVVPSQSGGAEAFF
TRBJ2-1 | . | . | TRBV7-2 | TGTGCCAGCAGCCACTCGACTAGGCCTTCCTACAATGAGCAGTTCTTC | CASSHSTRPSYNEQFF
TRBJ2-5 | . | . | TRBV29-1 | TGCAGCCTTTTTTCAGGGTCCGTGGAGACCCAGTACTTC | CSLFSGSVETQYF
TRBJ1-2 | . | . | TRBV19 | TGTGCCAGTAGCTCCCTGGGTACCGGACAGATTATGGATGGCTACACCTTC | CASSSLGTGQIMDGYTF
TRBJ2-3 | . | . | TRBV5-1 | TGCGCCAGCAGCTTGGTTCCTACCGGTCCAGATACGCAGTATTTT | CASSLVPTGPDTQYF
TRBJ1-5 | . | . | TRBV18 | TGTGCCAGCTCACCTCCGAACTGGGATCAGCCCCAGCATTTT | CASSPPNWDQPQHF
TRBJ2-3 | . | TRBD2 | TRBV13 | TGTGCCAGCAGGCCTCGGGGGGTTAGCACAGATACGCAGTATTTT | CASRPRGVSTDTQYF
TRBJ2-7 | . | TRBD2 | TRBV27 | TGTGCCAGCAGTTTAGGTGGGAGGGCCTACGAGCAGTACTTC | CASSLGGRAYEQYF
TRBJ2-1 | . | TRBD1 | TRBV19 | TGTGCCAGTATGGGGACAGGGAGGATTAATGAGCAGTTCTTC | CASMGTGRINEQFF
TRBJ2-1 | . | . | TRBV7-2 | TGTGCCAGCAGCTTAGGGGCAATCAATGAGCAGTTCTTC | CASSLGAINEQFF
TRBJ1-2 | . | . | TRBV25-1 | TGTGCCAGCAGTGAATCCGGCAGGGCCAGCGGCTACACCTTC | CASSESGRASGYTF
TRBJ1-2 | . | . | TRBV6-4 | TGTGCCAGCAGTGACTACGCAGGGTATGGCTACACCTTC | CASSDYAGYGYTF
TRBJ2-7 | . | . | TRBV6-6 | TGTGCCAGCAGTTACCTTCTTGGTGGATTGGAGCAGTACTTC | CASSYLLGGLEQYF
TRBJ2-2 | . | . | TRBV7-3 | TGTGCCAGCAGCTTAGACAGTCCTGCCGGGGAGCTGTTTTTC | CASSLDSPAGELFF
TRBJ1-1 | . | TRBD1 | TRBV29-1 | TGCAGCGTCCACCGACAGGGCACTGAAGCTTTCTTT | CSVHRQGTEAFF
TRBJ2-3 | . | . | TRBV25-1 | TGTGCCAGCAGTACCTCTAGGGATACGCAGTATTTT | CASSTSRDTQYF
TRBJ2-1 | . | . | TRBV4-3 | TGCGCCAGCAGCCAAGCCCTTACCGCGCGGCAGTTCTTC | CASSQALTARQFF
TRBJ2-1 | . | . | TRBV4-3 | TGCGCCAGCAGCCAAGATAGGCCAGGGACCTACAATGAGCAGTTCTTC | CASSQDRPGTYNEQFF
TRBJ1-1 | . | . | TRBV29-1 | TGCAGCGTTGCGGGGCATAAAATCCCTGAAGCTTTCTTT | CSVAGHKIPEAFF
TRBJ1-6 | . | . | TRBV3-1/TRBV3-2 | TGTGCCAGCAGGCAACCAGGTTCACCCCTCCACTTT | CASRQPGSPLHF
TRBJ1-1 | . | . | TRBV4-1 | TGCGCCAGCAGCCAAGGTGGAATTTTGAACACTGAAGCTTTCTTT | CASSQGGILNTEAFF
TRBJ2-3 | . | . | TRBV9 | TGTGCCAGCAGCGGAGGGGGACACCCCGTAGCAGGCACAGATACGCAGTATTTT | CASSGGGHPVAGTDTQYF
TRBJ1-5 | . | . | TRBV30 | TGTGCCTGGAGTGGCGGCTATAGCAATCAGCCCCAGCATTTT | CAWSGGYSNQPQHF
TRBJ1-1 | . | . | TRBV28 | TGTGCCAGCGTGGCGGGGGGCGCGCGGAACACTGAAGCTTTCTTT | CASVAGGARNTEAFF
TRBJ1-1 | . | . | TRBV15 | TGTGCCACCAGCGGAAGAGGCAGCGACGACACTGAAGCTTTCTTT | CATSGRGSDDTEAFF
TRBJ2-1 | once | TRBD2 | TRBV18 | TGTGCCAGCTCACCACCCGGTTCTAGCGGTATAAATGAGCAGTTCTTC | CASSPPGSSGINEQFF
TRBJ2-7 | . | TRBD2 | TRBV18 | TGTGCCAGCTCACCCCAGGTAGCGGGAAGCCGTCTTCGGCAGTACTTC | CASSPQVAGSRLRQYF
TRBJ1-3 | . | TRBD1 | TRBV10-3 | TGTGCCATCAGTGCCGGACAGGGACCTGGAAACACCATATATTTT | CAISAGQGPGNTIYF
TRBJ1-2 | . | . | TRBV19 | TGTGCCAGTAGCTCACGTCGGGGGGACTATGGCTACACCTTC | CASSSRRGDYGYTF
TRBJ2-7 | . | . | TRBV25-1 | TGTGCCAGCAGTCCCCTCGTCCAGGGAGGTATGTACGAGCAGTACTTC | CASSPLVQGGMYEQYF
TRBJ2-7 | . | TRBD1 | TRBV5-1 | TGCGCCAGCACCCACGGGACAGTGAGCTCCTACGAGCAGTACTTC | CASTHGTVSSYEQYF
TRBJ1-1 | . | TRBD1 | TRBV7-8 | TGTGCCAGCAGCCGTTGGACAGGGGATGTTATCGGCACTGAAGCTTTCTTT | CASSRWTGDVIGTEAFF
TRBJ1-2 | . | . | TRBV18 | TGTGCCAGCTCACTTAATCGGGACACCTCCCGGGATCTTGGCTACACCTTC | CASSLNRDTSRDLGYTF
TRBJ2-1 | . | . | TRBV5-4 | TGTGCCAGCAGCTTGGTTTTTCTAGCGGAGGGGGACAATGAGCAGTTCTTC | CASSLVFLAEGDNEQFF
TRBJ1-1 | . | . | TRBV25-1 | TGTGCCAGCAGAGAGGGGACTGAAGCTTTCTTT | CASREGTEAFF
TRBJ1-1 | . | . | TRBV5-1 | TGCGCCAGCAGCTCACAGACAGGATACAACACTGAAGCTTTCTTT | CASSSQTGYNTEAFF
TRBJ2-5 | . | . | TRBV7-8 | TGTGCCAGCAGCTTAGCGCACGAAGAGACCCAGTACTTC | CASSLAHEETQYF
TRBJ2-1 | . | . | TRBV4-1 | TGCGCCAGCAGCCGATCCGGGACCCTGTACAATGAGCAGTTCTTC | CASSRSGTLYNEQFF
TRBJ2-1 | . | TRBD1 | TRBV15 | TGTGCCACCAGCAAGACAGGGGGTTCCTACAATGAGCAGTTCTTC | CATSKTGGSYNEQFF
TRBJ2-3 | . | . | TRBV14 | TGTGCCAGCAGCCCCTATGGGCGGGACACAGATACGCAGTATTTT | CASSPYGRDTDTQYF
TRBJ1-5 | . | TRBD1 | TRBV3-1/TRBV3-2 | TGTGCCAGCAGCCAAGATTTGACAGGGACCCAGCCCCAGCATTTT | CASSQDLTGTQPQHF
TRBJ1-3 | . | . | TRBV29-1 | TGCAACGCTGTGGGAGACCCTGGAAACACCATATATTTT | CNAVGDPGNTIYF